This entry describes one T cell receptor (beta chain). Its antigen is unknown. The sample belongs to a study of shared clonotypes between healthy human individuals. Whole-study findings and limits: Four donors held roughly 5% of naive CD4 clonotypes in common.

The authors split each subset's genomic DNA evenly across several immunoSEQ plates. The method was immunoSEQ multiplex PCR; TCRdb's version includes in-frame clones alone and lacks a portion of them. Altogether 2 million to 2.5 million clones are present, about 94% being singletons, with the ten largest covering roughly 0.13%. This CDR3 spans 14 amino acids. The V end lost 2 bases, the J end lost 6 bases, and 11 bases lay between the germline ends. Germline loops: CDR1 SEHNR, CDR2 FQNEAQ (reference sequence). The rearrangement uses TRBV7-9 and TRBJ1-5; tentatively, D is TRBD1 (5 bases). This TCR was recovered from a man younger than 35 in good health. The material sequenced was naive CD4+ T cells sorted from blood. Subset of the sample: CD45RA+ positively selected. The CDR3 nucleotides are TGTGCCAGCAGCTTATGGGGGGAAGGTCAGCCCCAGCATTTT. Its translation: CASSLWGEGQPQHF.